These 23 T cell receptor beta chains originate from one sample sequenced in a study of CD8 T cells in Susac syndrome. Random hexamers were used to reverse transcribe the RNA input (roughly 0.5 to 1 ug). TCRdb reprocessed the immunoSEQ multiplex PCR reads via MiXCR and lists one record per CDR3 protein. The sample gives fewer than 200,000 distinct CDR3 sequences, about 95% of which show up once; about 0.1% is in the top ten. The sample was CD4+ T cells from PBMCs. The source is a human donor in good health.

This CDR3 reads CASKVSATDSYTEAFF. CDR3 sequence (DNA): TGTGCCAGCAAAGTATCAGCTACAGATTCTTACACTGAAGCTTTCTTT. The chain has TRBV5-4 and TRBJ1-1; D remains unclear. This CDR3 contains 16 residues. V gave up 6 bases and J gave up 3 bases, with 21 bases separating them. Germline values: CDR1 SGHNT, CDR2 YYREEE (reference sequence).

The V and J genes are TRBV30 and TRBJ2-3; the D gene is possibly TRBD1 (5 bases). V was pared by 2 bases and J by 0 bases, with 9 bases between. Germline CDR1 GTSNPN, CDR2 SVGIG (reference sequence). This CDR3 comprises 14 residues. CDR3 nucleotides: TGTGCCTGGAGTTGGGGCCTTAGCACAGATACGCAGTATTTT. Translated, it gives CAWSWGLSTDTQYF. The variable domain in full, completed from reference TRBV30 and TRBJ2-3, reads SQTIHQWPATLVQPVGSPLSLECTVEGTSNPNLYWYRQAAGRGLQLLFYSVGIGQISSEVPQNLSASRPQDRQFILSSKKLLLSDSGFYLCAWSWGLSTDTQYFGPGTRLTVL.

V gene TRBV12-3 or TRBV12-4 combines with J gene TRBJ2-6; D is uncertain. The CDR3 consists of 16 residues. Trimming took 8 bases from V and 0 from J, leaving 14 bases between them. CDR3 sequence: CASGSQVPSGANVLTF. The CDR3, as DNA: TGTGCCAGCGGATCTCAAGTACCCTCTGGGGCCAACGTCCTGACTTTC.

The CDR3 protein is CASGAGKETQYF. CDR3 in DNA: TGTGCCAGCGGGGCAGGAAAAGAGACCCAGTACTTC. The V and J genes are TRBV19 and TRBJ2-5; D may be TRBD1 or TRBD2 (5 bases each). Germline lookup yields CDR1 LNHDA and CDR2 SQIVND (reference sequence). The CDR3 is made up of 12 amino acids. V was cut by 9 bases and J by 3 bases, with 11 bases left in between.

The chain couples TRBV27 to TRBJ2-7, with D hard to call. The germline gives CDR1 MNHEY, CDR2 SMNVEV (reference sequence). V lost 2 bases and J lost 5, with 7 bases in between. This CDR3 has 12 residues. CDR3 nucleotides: TGTGCCAGCAGTTTAGATAGCCACGAGCAGTACTTC. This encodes CASSLDSHEQYF.

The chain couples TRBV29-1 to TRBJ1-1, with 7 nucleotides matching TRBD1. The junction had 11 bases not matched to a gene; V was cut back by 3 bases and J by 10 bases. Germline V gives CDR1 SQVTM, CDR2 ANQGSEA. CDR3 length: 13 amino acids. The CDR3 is CSVDRQGGGGAFF. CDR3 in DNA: TGCAGCGTTGATCGACAGGGTGGTGGTGGAGCTTTCTTT.

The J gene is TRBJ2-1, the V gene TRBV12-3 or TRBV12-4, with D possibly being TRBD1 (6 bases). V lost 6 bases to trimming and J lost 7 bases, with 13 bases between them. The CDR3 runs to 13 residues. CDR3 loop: CASSSVRGNEQFF. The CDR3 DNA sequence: TGTGCCAGCAGCTCCGTGAGGGGGAATGAGCAGTTCTTC.

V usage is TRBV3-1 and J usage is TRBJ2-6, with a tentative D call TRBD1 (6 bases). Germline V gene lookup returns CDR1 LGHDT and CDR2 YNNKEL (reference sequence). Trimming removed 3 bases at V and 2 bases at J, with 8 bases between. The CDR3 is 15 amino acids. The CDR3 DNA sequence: TGTGCCAGCAGCCAGGGGGCGGCTGGGGCCAACGTCCTGACTTTC. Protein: CASSQGAAGANVLTF.

The CDR3 nucleotides read TGTGCCAGCAGCTCAATGACAGGGGCCTCGGGGGAGCAGTACTTC. Protein: CASSSMTGASGEQYF. This chain connects TRBV7-9 to TRBJ2-7, with TRBD1 identical over 8 bases. CDR3 length: 15 amino acids. The trim removed 4 bases at V and 7 bases at J, leaving 12 bases unmatched. From germline, CDR1 is SEHNR and CDR2 FQNEAQ (reference sequence).

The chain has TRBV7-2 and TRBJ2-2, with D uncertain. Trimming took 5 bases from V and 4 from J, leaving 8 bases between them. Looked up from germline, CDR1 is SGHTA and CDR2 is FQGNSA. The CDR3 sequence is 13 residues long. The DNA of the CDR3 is TGTGCCAGCAGCCGAGTCGGCACCGGGGAGCTGTTTTTT. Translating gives CASSRVGTGELFF.

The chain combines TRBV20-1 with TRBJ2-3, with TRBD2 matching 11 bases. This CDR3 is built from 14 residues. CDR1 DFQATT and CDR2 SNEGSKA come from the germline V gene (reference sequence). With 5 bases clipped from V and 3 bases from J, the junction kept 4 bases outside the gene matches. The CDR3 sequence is CSALASGRTDTQYF. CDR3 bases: TGCAGTGCTTTGGCTAGCGGGAGGACAGATACGCAGTATTTT.

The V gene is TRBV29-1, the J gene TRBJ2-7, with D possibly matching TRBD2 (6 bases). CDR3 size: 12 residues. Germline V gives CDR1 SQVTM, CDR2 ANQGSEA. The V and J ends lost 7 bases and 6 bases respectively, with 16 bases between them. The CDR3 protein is CSAGGAGFEQYF. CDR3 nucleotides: TGCAGCGCTGGAGGGGCAGGGTTCGAGCAGTACTTC.

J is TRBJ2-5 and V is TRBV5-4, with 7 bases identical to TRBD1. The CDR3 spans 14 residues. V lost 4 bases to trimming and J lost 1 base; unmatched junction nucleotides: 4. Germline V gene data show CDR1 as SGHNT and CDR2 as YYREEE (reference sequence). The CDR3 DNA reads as TGTGCCAGCAGCCGGGACAGAGCCCAAGAGACCCAGTACTTC. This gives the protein CASSRDRAQETQYF.

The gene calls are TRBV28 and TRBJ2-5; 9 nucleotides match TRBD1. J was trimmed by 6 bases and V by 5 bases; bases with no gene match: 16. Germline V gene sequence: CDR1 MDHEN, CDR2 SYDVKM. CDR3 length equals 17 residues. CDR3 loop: CASSDSSPGQGLKTQYF. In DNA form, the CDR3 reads TGTGCCAGCAGTGACTCGTCTCCGGGACAGGGACTCAAGACCCAGTACTTC. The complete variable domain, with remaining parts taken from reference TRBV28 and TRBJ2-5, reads DVKVTQSSRYLVKRTGEKVFLECVQDMDHENMFWYRQDPGLGLRLIYFSYDVKMKEKGDIPEGYSVSREKKERFSLILESASTNQTSMYLCASSDSSPGQGLKTQYFGPGTRLLVL.

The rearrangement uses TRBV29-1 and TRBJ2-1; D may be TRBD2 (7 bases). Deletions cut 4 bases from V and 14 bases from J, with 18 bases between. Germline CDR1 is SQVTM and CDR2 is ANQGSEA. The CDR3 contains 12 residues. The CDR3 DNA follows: TGCAGCGTTGTGTGGAATCAGGGGAGGGAGTTCTTC. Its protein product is CSVVWNQGREFF.

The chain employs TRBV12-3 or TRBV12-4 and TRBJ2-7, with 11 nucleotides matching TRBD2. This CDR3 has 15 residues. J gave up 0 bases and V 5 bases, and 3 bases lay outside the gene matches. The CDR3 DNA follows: TGTGCCAGCAGTCAGACTAGCGGGAACTCCTACGAGCAGTACTTC. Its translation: CASSQTSGNSYEQYF.

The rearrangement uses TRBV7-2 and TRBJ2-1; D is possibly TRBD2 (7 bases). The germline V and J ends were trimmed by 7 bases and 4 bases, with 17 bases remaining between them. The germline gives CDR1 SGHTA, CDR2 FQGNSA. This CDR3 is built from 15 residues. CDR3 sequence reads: CASTTGGGGYNEQFF. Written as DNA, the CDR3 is TGTGCCAGCACGACCGGGGGCGGGGGTTACAATGAGCAGTTCTTC.

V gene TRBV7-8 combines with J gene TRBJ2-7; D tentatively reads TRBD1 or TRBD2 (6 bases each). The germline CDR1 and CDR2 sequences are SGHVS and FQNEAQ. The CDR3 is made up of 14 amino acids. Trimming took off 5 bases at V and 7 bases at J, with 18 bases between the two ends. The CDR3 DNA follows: TGTGCCAGCAGCCCCGGGGGCGGGACGGGAGAGCAGTACTTC. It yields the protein CASSPGGGTGEQYF.

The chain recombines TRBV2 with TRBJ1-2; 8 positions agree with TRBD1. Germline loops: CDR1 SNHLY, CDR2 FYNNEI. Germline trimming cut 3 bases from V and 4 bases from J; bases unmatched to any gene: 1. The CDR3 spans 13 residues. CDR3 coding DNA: TGTGCCAGCAGTGACGACAGGGGCTATGGCTACACCTTC. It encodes CASSDDRGYGYTF.

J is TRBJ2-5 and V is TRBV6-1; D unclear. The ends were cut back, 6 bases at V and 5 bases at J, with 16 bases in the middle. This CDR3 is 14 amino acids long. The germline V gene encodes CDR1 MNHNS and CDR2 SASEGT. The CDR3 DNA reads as TGTGCCAGCAGGCCGCGGACCTTGGGGGAGACCCAGTACTTC. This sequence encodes CASRPRTLGETQYF.

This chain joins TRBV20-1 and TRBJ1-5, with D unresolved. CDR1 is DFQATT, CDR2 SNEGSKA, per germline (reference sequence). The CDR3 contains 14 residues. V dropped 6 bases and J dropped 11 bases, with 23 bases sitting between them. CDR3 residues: CSAMAGLGGEAQHF. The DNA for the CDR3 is TGCAGTGCCATGGCCGGCCTTGGCGGGGAAGCCCAGCATTTT.

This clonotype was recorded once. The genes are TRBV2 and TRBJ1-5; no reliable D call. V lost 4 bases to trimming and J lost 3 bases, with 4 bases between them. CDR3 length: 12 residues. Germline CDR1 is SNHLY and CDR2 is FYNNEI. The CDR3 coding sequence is TGTGCCAGCAGTGTTTACAATCAGCCCCAGCATTTT. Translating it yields CASSVYNQPQHF. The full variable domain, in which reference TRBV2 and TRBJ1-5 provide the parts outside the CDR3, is EPEVTQTPSHQVTQMGQEVILRCVPISNHLYFYWYRQILGQKVEFLVSFYNNEISEKSEIFDDQFSVERPDGSNFTLKIRSTKLEDSAMYFCASSVYNQPQHFGDGTRLSIL.

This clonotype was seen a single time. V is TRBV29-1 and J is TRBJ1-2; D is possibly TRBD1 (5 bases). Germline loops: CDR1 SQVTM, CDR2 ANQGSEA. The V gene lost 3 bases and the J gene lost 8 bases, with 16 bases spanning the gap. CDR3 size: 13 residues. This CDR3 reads CSVEERGLKGYTF. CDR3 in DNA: TGCAGCGTTGAGGAGAGGGGATTAAAGGGCTACACCTTC.